The table lists the clone carrying this T cell receptor beta chain with a count of one. This entry is derived from a study of tumor-infiltrating lymphocytes in oesophageal squamous cell carcinoma. TCRdb itself ran the PCR reads through MiXCR, one entry per CDR3 protein. The data contain over 10,000 distinct CDR3 sequences, more than 40% of them singletons. V lost 5 bases and J 5 bases, leaving 9 bases between the germline ends. Germline V gene sequence: CDR1 SGHTA, CDR2 FQGTGA. CDR3 length: 12 amino acids. The sequence was obtained from a male donor with esophageal squamous cell carcinoma. V and J are TRBV7-3 and TRBJ2-5; D is ambiguous. Sequencing was performed on normal esophageal tissue next to the tumor. The CDR3 coding sequence is TGTGCCAGCAGCGGAATTGGTGAGACCCAGTACTTC. Residues: CASSGIGETQYF.